The 17 T cell receptor beta chains below were found in one sample sequenced in a study of T-cell reconstitution after alpha-beta-depleted transplantation in children. Construction of the TCRbeta library involved unique molecular identifiers. MiXCR, applied by TCRdb to the PCR reads, yields one record per CDR3 protein. The table includes more than 550,000 distinct CDR3 sequences, roughly a tenth detected once. The sample consisted of PBMCs from the stem cell graft donor, taken from the stem cell graft. These receptors all stem from a human donor who donated a stem cell graft to a child with acute myeloid leukemia.

V is TRBV29-1 and J is TRBJ1-1; D is unresolved. Trimming left V 5 bases short and J 11 bases short, with 15 bases between. CDR1 is SQVTM and CDR2 is ANQGSEA in the germline V gene. This CDR3 is 11 amino acids long. The CDR3 nucleotides are TGCAGCGTTCGTGGGATGTCGGACGCTTTCTTT. It codes for CSVRGMSDAFF.

This clonotype has more than one count but fewer than ten. This chain connects TRBV7-6 to TRBJ2-1; TRBD2 matches at 8 bases. The CDR3 is 15 residues long. The germline CDR1 and CDR2 sequences are SGHVS and FNYEAQ. The junction had 10 bases not matched to a gene; V was cut back by 2 bases and J by 10 bases. The DNA of the CDR3 is TGTGCCAGCAGCTTATGGCTAGCGGGTTCCTTGGAGCAGTTCTTC. Amino acids: CASSLWLAGSLEQFF. Looking up the rest from reference TRBV7-6 and TRBJ2-1 gives the full variable domain: GAGVSQSPRYKVTKRGQDVALRCDPISGHVSLYWYRQALGQGPEFLTYFNYEAQQDKSGLPNDRFSAERPEGSISTLTIQRTEQRDSAMYRCASSLWLAGSLEQFFGPGTRLTVL.

This clonotype was detected many times. The CDR3 loop is CASSLTVAGSTYNEQFF. The CDR3 DNA reads TGCGCCAGCAGCTTGACTGTAGCGGGAAGTACCTACAATGAGCAGTTCTTC. The chain employs TRBV5-1 and TRBJ2-1, with TRBD2 matching 8 bases. V lost 1 base to trimming and J lost 2 bases; unmatched junction nucleotides: 8. The CDR3 loop spans 17 amino acids. In germline, CDR1 is SGHRS, CDR2 YFSETQ.

The rearrangement links TRBV20-1 to TRBJ1-1, with D uncertain. Trimming pared 3 bases from V and 0 bases from J, leaving 8 bases between. Germline V gives CDR1 DFQATT, CDR2 SNEGSKA (reference sequence). CDR3 length: 13 amino acids. Written as DNA, the CDR3 is TGCAGTGCTAGTTACGGCTTGAACACTGAAGCTTTCTTT. It encodes CSASYGLNTEAFF.

V is TRBV3-1 and J is TRBJ2-3; 14 nucleotides align to TRBD2. This CDR3 contains 18 residues. The V gene end was trimmed by 6 bases and the J gene end by 4 bases; junction bases not matched to a gene: 12. Germline CDR1 reads LGHDT; CDR2 reads YNNKEL (reference sequence). In nucleotides, the CDR3 is TGTGCCAGCAGGACCGGGACTAGCGGGAGCTTGAGCCCAGATACGCAGTATTTT. Amino acid sequence: CASRTGTSGSLSPDTQYF.

This clonotype was picked up many times. A read error may account for a junction end that differs from germline. The chain couples TRBV7-7 to TRBJ2-5; 9 positions agree with TRBD2. Germline loops: CDR1 SSHAT, CDR2 FNYEAQ (reference sequence). There are 16 residues in the CDR3. The CDR3 coding sequence is TGTGCTAGCAGCGCCAGACTAGCGGAGTTCCGGGAGACCCAGTACTTC. Translation: CASSARLAEFRETQYF.

The chain joins TRBV7-9 to TRBJ2-1; D perhaps matches TRBD1 (5 bases). V was clipped by 1 base and J by 7 bases, with 20 bases between them. In germline, CDR1 is SEHNR, CDR2 FQNEAQ (reference sequence). The CDR3 length is 17 residues. DNA of the CDR3: TGTGCCAGCAGCTTAGTTGACTTTCCTACTCCAGGGAATGAGCAGTTCTTC. This sequence encodes CASSLVDFPTPGNEQFF.

V gene TRBV6-2 or TRBV6-3 combines with J gene TRBJ2-7, with 9 bases aligning to TRBD2. CDR3 length equals 15 residues. Germline CDR1 and CDR2: MNHEY and SVGEGT. Trimming removed 2 bases from V and 3 bases from J; junction bases left unmatched: 5. The CDR3 here is CASSYVAGVGYEQYF. The CDR3 nucleotides are TGTGCCAGCAGTTACGTAGCGGGAGTTGGCTACGAGCAGTACTTC.

This clonotype was observed many times. The chain links TRBV6-5 to TRBJ2-1; D is tentatively TRBD1 or TRBD2 (5 bases each). The CDR3 covers 14 residues. V lost 6 bases to trimming and J lost 8 bases, with 17 bases between them. Germline V gene sequence: CDR1 MNHEY, CDR2 SVGAGI. The CDR3 region has the DNA TGTGCCAGCAGAAGGGACCCCACAAAGGATGAGCAGTTCTTC. Amino acid sequence: CASRRDPTKDEQFF.

This clonotype has just a few counts. The rearrangement joins TRBV7-8 to TRBJ1-1; a possible D gene is TRBD1 (5 bases). This CDR3 comprises 14 residues. The V end was cut by 7 bases, the J end by 5 bases, with 17 bases between. CDR1 and CDR2 from the germline V gene are SGHVS and FQNEAQ. CDR3 amino acids: CASMGRGIETEAFF. The CDR3, as DNA: TGTGCCAGCATGGGAAGGGGCATTGAGACTGAAGCTTTCTTT.

At least ten counts were recorded for this clonotype. The chain carries TRBV29-1 and TRBJ2-3; D ambiguous. The CDR3 consists of 14 residues. Per germline, CDR1 SQVTM and CDR2 ANQGSEA. Trimming shortened V by 5 bases and J by 0 bases, and 12 bases separated the two germline ends. The CDR3 nucleotides read TGCAGCGTTAACTCCGGGTCTAGCACAGATACGCAGTATTTT. Translation: CSVNSGSSTDTQYF.

The sample holds a few counts of this clonotype. The chain combines TRBV7-9 with TRBJ2-2, with 8 bases that match TRBD2. Per germline, CDR1 SEHNR and CDR2 FQNEAQ (reference sequence). Trimming at V came to 5 bases and at J to 5 bases, leaving 13 bases not matched to a gene. The CDR3 has 17 residues. In DNA, the CDR3 is TGTGCCAGCAGCGCCCCACGGGGGGGCCTTCCGACCGGGGAGCTGTTTTTT. This encodes CASSAPRGGLPTGELFF.

This clonotype was seen a few times. The rearrangement uses TRBV3-1 and TRBJ1-6, with D hard to call. CDR3 length equals 15 residues. V lost 4 bases, J lost 7 bases, and 14 bases lay in between. Germline CDR1 LGHDT, CDR2 YNNKEL (reference sequence). The CDR3 is CASSPGRAPNSPLHF. Here the CDR3 DNA reads TGTGCCAGCAGCCCTGGAAGGGCCCCAAATTCACCCCTCCACTTT.

This clonotype was counted ten times or more. The V call is TRBV5-6, the J call TRBJ2-7, with 11 nucleotides matching TRBD1. In germline, CDR1 is SGHDT, CDR2 YYEEEE. The CDR3 runs 16 residues. V lost 4 bases to trimming and J lost 2 bases; unmatched junction nucleotides: 8. CDR3 bases: TGTGCCAGCAGCCCTAATCCGGGACAGGGGGCCTACGAGCAGTACTTC. Amino acids: CASSPNPGQGAYEQYF.

This clonotype was seen ten or more times. The CDR3 region is CASTYRDRDYNEQFF. The CDR3 DNA reads as TGTGCCAGCACTTACCGGGACAGGGACTACAATGAGCAGTTCTTC. The rearrangement uses TRBV12-3 or TRBV12-4 and TRBJ2-1; 9 bases line up with TRBD1. V dropped 7 bases and J dropped 3; count of bases not matched to a gene: 7. The CDR3 is 15 residues long.

The chain joins TRBV4-3 to TRBJ2-1; 12 nucleotides line up with TRBD2. With V trimmed by 0 bases and J by 6 bases, 3 bases remained unmatched. The CDR3 extends over 16 amino acids. The germline V gene encodes CDR1 LGHNA and CDR2 YSLEER. CDR3 region: CASSQELAGGANEQFF. The CDR3 DNA reads TGCGCCAGCAGCCAAGAACTAGCGGGGGGCGCCAATGAGCAGTTCTTC.

The rearrangement joins TRBV29-1 to TRBJ1-2, with a tentative D call TRBD1 (5 bases). V lost 6 bases, J lost 8 bases, and 16 bases lay in between. The V gene's germline CDR1 is SQVTM and CDR2 ANQGSEA. CDR3 length: 12 residues. The CDR3 region has the DNA TGCAGCGTCCGGGACGGTGGGGTGGGCTACACCTTC. Translated, it gives CSVRDGGVGYTF.